What follows is one TCR beta chain and its context. Its matching antigen is unknown. A J-beta primer mix and a sample-barcoded 5' primer were used in a second PCR of roughly 7 to 12 cycles. TCRdb called the 5' RACE reads again in MiXCR, with one record for every CDR3 protein. Of about 970,000 distinct CDR3 sequences in the sample, 51% were seen once. The data belong to a study of blood T cells in healthy people across ages. The germline CDR1 and CDR2 sequences are SGHTS and YDEGEE. The CDR3 extends over 16 amino acids. J gave up 2 bases and V 4 bases, and 9 bases lay outside the gene matches. Study results and caveats: Researchers said unsorted PBMCs prevented a conclusive naive versus antigen-experienced comparison.

The chain employs TRBV5-8 and TRBJ2-4; TRBD1 matches at 7 bases. This clonotype was obtained from an older woman in good health. Material: blood. For the CDR3, the DNA is TGTGCCAGCAGCCGACCCGTGACAGGGACCAAAAACATTCAGTACTTC. Its translation: CASSRPVTGTKNIQYF. Complete variable domain (other parts from reference TRBV5-8 and TRBJ2-4): EAGVTQSPTHLIKTRGQQATLRCSPISGHTSVYWYQQALGLGLQFLLWYDEGEERNRGNFPPRFSGRQFPNYSSELNVNALELEDSALYLCASSRPVTGTKNIQYFGAGTRLSVL.